This TCR beta chain originates from a study of shared clonotypes between healthy human individuals. Study-level information: The composition of the donors was a couple of women and a few men aged 18 to 49. Each donor's CD4 naive and CD4 memory cells filled three plates apiece, CD8 naive two, and CD8 memory one.

Several immunoSEQ 96-well plates shared each subset's DNA, each plate a replicate. In the source study's methods: Sequence data from immunoSEQ were junction-only and lacked quality scores; consequently, filtering differed. Measured with immunoSEQ multiplex PCR; TCRdb has only the in-frame clones, and not every one. The V and J calls and clone size are taken from that table; D and trimming were inferred from the DNA. The sample contains some 2,500,000 clones, roughly 93% of which appear only once. Germline loops: CDR1 LNHDA, CDR2 SQIVND (reference sequence). The CDR3 extends over 11 amino acids. V dropped 5 bases and J dropped 7 bases, with 8 bases sitting between them.

This chain uses TRBV19 with TRBJ1-1; D unclear. Sequenced material: naive CD4+ T cells from PBMCs. Subset defined: CD45RA+ positively selected. The source of this sequence is a man between 18 and 29 years old in good health. Some clones in this sample may be carry-over from other donors' samples. The CDR3 coding sequence is TGTGCCAGTAGTGTTGCAGATGAAGCTTTCTTT. Translating gives CASSVADEAFF.